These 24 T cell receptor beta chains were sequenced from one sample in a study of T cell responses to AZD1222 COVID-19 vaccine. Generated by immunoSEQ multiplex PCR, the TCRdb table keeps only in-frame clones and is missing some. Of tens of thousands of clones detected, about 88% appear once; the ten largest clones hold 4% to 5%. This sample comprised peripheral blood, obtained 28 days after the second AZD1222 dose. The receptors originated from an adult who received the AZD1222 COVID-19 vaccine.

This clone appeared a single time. The CDR3 nucleotides are TGTGCCAGCGCGGAGGGGTCGAACACCGGGGAGCTGTTTTTT. Translation: CASAEGSNTGELFF. The chain carries TRBV7-6 and TRBJ2-2, with D possibly being TRBD2 (6 bases). V lost 8 bases and J lost 0, with 10 bases in between. CDR1 is SGHVS, CDR2 FNYEAQ, per germline. The CDR3 has 14 residues.

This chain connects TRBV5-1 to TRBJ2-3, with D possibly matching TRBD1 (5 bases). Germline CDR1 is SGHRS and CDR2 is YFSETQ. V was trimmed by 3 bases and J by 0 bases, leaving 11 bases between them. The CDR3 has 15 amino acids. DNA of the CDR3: TGCGCCAGCAGCTCTAGTGGACAAAGCACAGATACGCAGTATTTT. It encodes CASSSSGQSTDTQYF.

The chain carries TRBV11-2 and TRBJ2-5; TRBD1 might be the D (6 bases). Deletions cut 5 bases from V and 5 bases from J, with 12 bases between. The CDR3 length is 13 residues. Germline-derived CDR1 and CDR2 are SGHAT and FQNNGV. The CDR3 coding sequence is TGTGCCAGCAGCCTTGGACAGAAGGAGACCCAGTACTTC. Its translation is CASSLGQKETQYF.

The CDR3 region is CASRTGRHNTGELFF. In DNA, the CDR3 is TGTGCCAGCAGGACGGGACGCCATAACACCGGGGAGCTGTTTTTT. The chain joins TRBV6-5 to TRBJ2-2; the D gene could be TRBD1 or TRBD2 (5 bases each). CDR3 size: 15 residues. V lost 6 bases, J lost 2 bases, and 13 bases lay in between. CDR1 and CDR2 (germline): MNHEY, SVGAGI.

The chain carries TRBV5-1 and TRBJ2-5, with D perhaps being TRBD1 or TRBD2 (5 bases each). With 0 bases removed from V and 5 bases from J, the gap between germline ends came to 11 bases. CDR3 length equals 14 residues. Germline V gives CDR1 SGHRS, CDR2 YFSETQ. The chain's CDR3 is CASSLAIGGETQYF. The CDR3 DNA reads TGCGCCAGCAGCTTGGCAATTGGGGGTGAGACCCAGTACTTC.

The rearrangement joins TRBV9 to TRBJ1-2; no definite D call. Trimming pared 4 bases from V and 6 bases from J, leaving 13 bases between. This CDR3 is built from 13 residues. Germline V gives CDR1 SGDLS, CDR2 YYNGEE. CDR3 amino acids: CASSPGPGNGYTF. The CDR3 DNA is TGTGCCAGCAGCCCGGGCCCGGGAAATGGCTACACCTTC.

CDR3 sequence: CASSAGEAYEQYF. The CDR3 DNA reads TGTGCCAGCTCGGCGGGGGAAGCCTACGAGCAGTACTTC. This chain connects TRBV18 to TRBJ2-7; 7 bases fit TRBD2. Germline trimming cut 6 bases from V and 2 bases from J; bases unmatched to any gene: 4. This CDR3 contains 13 residues. Germline CDR1 and CDR2: KGHSH and LQKENI.

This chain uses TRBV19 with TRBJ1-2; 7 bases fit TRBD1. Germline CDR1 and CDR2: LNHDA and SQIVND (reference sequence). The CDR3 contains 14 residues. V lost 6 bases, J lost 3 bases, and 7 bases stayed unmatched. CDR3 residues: CASSQTGLDYGYTF. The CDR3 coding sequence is TGTGCCAGTAGCCAGACAGGGTTGGACTATGGCTACACCTTC.

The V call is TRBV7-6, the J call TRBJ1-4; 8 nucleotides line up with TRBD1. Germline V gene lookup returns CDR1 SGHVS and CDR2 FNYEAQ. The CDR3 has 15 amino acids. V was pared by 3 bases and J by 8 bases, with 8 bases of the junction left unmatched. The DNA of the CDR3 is TGTGCCAGCAGCTTGCTGACAGGGGAGGGGGAAAAACTGTTTTTT. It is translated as CASSLLTGEGEKLFF.

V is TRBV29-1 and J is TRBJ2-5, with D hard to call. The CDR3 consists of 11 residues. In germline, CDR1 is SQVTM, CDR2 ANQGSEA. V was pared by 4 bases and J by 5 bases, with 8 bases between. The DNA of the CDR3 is TGCAGCGTTGGTCATGGGGAGACCCAGTACTTC. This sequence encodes CSVGHGETQYF.

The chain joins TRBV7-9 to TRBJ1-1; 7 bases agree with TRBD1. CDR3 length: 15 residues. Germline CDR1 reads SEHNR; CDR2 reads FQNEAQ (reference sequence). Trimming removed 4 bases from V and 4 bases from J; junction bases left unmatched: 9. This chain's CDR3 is CASSSQGNAGTEAFF. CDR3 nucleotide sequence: TGTGCCAGCAGCTCACAGGGGAATGCTGGCACTGAAGCTTTCTTT. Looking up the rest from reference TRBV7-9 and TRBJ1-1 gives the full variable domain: DTGVSQNPRHKITKRGQNVTFRCDPISEHNRLYWYRQTLGQGPEFLTYFQNEAQLEKSRLLSDRFSAERPKGSFSTLEIQRTEQGDSAMYLCASSSQGNAGTEAFFGQGTRLTVV.

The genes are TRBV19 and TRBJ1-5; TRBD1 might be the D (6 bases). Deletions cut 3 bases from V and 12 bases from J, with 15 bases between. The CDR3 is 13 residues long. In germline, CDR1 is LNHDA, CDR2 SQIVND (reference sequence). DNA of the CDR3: TGTGCCAGTAGTATCATTAGGGACACCGACCAGCATTTT. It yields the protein CASSIIRDTDQHF.

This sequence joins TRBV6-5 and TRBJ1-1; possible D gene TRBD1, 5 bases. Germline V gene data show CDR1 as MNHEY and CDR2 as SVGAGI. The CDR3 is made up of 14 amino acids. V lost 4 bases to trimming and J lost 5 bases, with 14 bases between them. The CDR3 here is CASSSWDAETEAFF. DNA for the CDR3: TGTGCCAGCAGTTCATGGGACGCAGAGACTGAAGCTTTCTTT.

CDR3 DNA: TGTGCCAGCAGCCAAGGCGGGGACAGCTCCTACGAGCAGTACTTC. Protein sequence: CASSQGGDSSYEQYF. The rearrangement joins TRBV4-2 to TRBJ2-7; TRBD1 is a possible D gene (7 bases). V lost 1 base to trimming and J lost 0 bases, with 10 bases between them. Germline V gives CDR1 LGHNA, CDR2 YNFKEQ. This CDR3 is built from 15 residues.

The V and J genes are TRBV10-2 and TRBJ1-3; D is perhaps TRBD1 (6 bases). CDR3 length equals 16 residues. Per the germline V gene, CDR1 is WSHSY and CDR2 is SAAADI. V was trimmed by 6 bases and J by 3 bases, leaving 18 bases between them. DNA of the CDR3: TGCGCCAGCAGGGACAGTGGAAAAGGGCGTGGAAACACCATATATTTT. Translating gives CASRDSGKGRGNTIYF.

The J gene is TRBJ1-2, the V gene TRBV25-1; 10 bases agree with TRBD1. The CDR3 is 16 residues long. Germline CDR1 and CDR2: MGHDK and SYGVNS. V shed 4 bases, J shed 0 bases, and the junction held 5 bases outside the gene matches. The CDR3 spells CASSVPGQGTNYGYTF. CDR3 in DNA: TGTGCCAGCAGTGTACCGGGACAGGGGACTAACTATGGCTACACCTTC.

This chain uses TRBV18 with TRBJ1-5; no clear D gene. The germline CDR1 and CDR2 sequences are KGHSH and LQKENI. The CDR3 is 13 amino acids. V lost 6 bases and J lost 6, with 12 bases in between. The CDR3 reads CASSPPSGQPQHF. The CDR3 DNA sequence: TGTGCCAGCTCGCCTCCTTCGGGTCAGCCCCAGCATTTT.

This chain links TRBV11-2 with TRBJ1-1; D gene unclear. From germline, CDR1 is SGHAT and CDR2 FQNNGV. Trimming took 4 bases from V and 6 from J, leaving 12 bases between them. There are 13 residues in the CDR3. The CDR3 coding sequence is TGTGCCAGCAGCTCAGACCGACAAGCTGAAGCTTTCTTT. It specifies CASSSDRQAEAFF.

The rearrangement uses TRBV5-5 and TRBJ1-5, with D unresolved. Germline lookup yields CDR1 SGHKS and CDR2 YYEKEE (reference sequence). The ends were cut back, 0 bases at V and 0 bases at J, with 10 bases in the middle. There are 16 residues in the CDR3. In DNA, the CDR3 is TGTGCCAGCAGCTTGGAGGCAGTCTATAGCAATCAGCCCCAGCATTTT. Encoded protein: CASSLEAVYSNQPQHF.

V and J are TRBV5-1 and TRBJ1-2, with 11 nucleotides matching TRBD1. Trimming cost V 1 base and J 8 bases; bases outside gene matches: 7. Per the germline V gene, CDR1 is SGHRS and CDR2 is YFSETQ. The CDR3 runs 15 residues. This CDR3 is CASSLLTGQGVGYTF. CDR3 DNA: TGCGCCAGCAGCTTGTTAACGGGACAGGGGGTCGGCTACACCTTC.

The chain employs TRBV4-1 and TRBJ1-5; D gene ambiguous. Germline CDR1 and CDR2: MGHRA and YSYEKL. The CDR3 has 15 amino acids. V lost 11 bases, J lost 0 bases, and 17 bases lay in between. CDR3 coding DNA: TGCGCCTCGGCGCTTCGGGATCTTAGCAATCAGCCCCAGCATTTT. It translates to CASALRDLSNQPQHF.

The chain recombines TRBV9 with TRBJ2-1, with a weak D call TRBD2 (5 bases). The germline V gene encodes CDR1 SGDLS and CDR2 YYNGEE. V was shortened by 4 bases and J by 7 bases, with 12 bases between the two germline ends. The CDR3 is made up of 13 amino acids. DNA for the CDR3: TGTGCCAGCAGCCCCCACCGGACTAATGAGCAGTTCTTC. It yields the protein CASSPHRTNEQFF. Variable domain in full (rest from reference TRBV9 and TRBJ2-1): DSGVTQTPKHLITATGQRVTLRCSPRSGDLSVYWYQQSLDQGLQFLIQYYNGEERAKGNILERFSAQQFPDLHSELNLSSLELGDSALYFCASSPHRTNEQFFGPGTRLTVL.

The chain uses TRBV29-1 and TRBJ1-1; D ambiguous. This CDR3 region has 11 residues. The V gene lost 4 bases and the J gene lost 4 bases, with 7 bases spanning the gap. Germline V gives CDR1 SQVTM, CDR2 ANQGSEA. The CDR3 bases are TGCAGCGTTGGCCACAGCACTGAAGCTTTCTTT. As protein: CSVGHSTEAFF.

The CDR3 reads CASSPGVPTLGNTIYF. The CDR3, as DNA: TGTGCCAGCAGCCCCGGTGTCCCCACCCTTGGAAACACCATATATTTT. The chain couples TRBV6-4 to TRBJ1-3; D call uncertain. Trimming shortened V by 6 bases and J by 3 bases, and 18 bases separated the two germline ends. Germline CDR1 and CDR2: MRHNA and SNTAGT. This CDR3 is 16 amino acids long.